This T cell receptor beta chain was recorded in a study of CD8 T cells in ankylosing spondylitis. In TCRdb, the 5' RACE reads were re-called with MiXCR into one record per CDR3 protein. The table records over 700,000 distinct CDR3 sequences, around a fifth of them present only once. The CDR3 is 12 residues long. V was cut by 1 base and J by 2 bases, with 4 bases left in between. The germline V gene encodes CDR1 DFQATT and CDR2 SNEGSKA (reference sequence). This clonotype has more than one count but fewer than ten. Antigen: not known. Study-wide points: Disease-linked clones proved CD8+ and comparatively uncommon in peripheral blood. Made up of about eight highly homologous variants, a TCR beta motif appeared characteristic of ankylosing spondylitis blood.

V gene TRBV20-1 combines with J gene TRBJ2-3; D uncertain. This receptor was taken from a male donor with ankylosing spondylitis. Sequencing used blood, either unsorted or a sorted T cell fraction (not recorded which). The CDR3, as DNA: TGCAGTGCTAGAGGGAACACAGATACGCAGTATTTT. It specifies CSARGNTDTQYF.